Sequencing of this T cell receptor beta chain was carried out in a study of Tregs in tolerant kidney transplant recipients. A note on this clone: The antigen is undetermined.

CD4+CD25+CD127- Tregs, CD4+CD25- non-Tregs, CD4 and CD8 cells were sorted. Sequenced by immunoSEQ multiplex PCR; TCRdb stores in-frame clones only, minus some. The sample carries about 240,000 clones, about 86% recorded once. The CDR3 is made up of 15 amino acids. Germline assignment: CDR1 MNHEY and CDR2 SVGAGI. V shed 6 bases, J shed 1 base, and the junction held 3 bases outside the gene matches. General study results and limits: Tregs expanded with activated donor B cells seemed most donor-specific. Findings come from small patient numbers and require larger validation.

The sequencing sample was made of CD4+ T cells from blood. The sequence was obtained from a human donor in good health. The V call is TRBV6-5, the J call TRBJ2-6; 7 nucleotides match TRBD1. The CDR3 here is CASRQGWSGANVLTF. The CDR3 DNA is TGTGCCAGCAGACAGGGGTGGTCTGGGGCCAACGTCCTGACTTTC.